This T cell receptor (beta chain) was sequenced during a study of tumor-infiltrating lymphocytes in primary liver carcinoma. Whole-study context: The cohort included men and women aged 30 to 69 years.

TCR beta cDNA came from about 470 ng total RNA, primed with a constant-region primer. Investigators got TCR beta libraries out of three nested multiplex PCR rounds, done with slightly modified ARM-PCR. Forward primers for TRBV1-TRBV30 and a C-beta reverse primer served the first two PCR rounds, at approximately 10 cycles each. Using its own MiXCR run on the multiplex PCR reads, TCRdb lists one record per CDR3 protein. The sample includes about 320,000 distinct CDR3 sequences, more than 55% of them seen just once. With 5 bases clipped from V and 5 bases from J, the junction kept 12 bases outside the gene matches. Germline assignment: CDR1 MNHNS and CDR2 SASEGT. CDR3 length: 15 amino acids. Remarks on this clonotype: The antigen remains undetermined.

Study-level findings and limits: Tumor region pairs shared more overlap than did tumor-adjacent and tumor-blood pairs.

For blood RNA, unsorted whole blood served as the source, and germline DNA was extracted too. Every patient had chronic HBV infection and was treatment-naive. Roughly 4 milliliters of peripheral blood were drawn preoperatively. Specimen: peripheral blood. V usage is TRBV6-1 and J usage is TRBJ2-7, with 7 bases fitting TRBD1. This TCR came from a man in his forties with primary liver carcinoma and hepatitis B virus infection. The CDR3 nucleotides are TGTGCCAGCAGTCCAAGGGGGCACTCTCTCAACGAGCAGTACTTC. Its translation: CASSPRGHSLNEQYF.